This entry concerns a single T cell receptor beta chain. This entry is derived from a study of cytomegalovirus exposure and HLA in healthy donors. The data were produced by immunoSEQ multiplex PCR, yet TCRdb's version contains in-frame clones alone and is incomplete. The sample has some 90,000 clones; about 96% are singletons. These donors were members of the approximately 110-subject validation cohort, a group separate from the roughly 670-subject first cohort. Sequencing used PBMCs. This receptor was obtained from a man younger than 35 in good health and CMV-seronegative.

This chain's CDR3 is CASSEWRGMVGKLFF. The CDR3 nucleotides read TGTGCCAGCAGTGAATGGCGGGGGATGGTGGGAAAACTGTTTTTT. The rearrangement links TRBV25-1 to TRBJ1-4, with a tentative D call TRBD1 (5 bases). The germline V gene encodes CDR1 MGHDK and CDR2 SYGVNS. V dropped 1 base and J dropped 10 bases, with 16 bases sitting between them. The CDR3 spans 15 residues.